The 13 T cell receptor beta chains in this list originate from one sample, sequenced in a study of blood T cells in healthy people across ages. A second PCR, run for about 7 to 11 cycles, used a sample-barcoded 5' primer plus a J-beta primer mix. TCRdb processed the 5' RACE reads anew with MiXCR; each CDR3 protein has one entry. The sample has about 720,000 distinct CDR3 sequences, about a fifth seen once. Sequencing used blood. Source of these receptors: a man in his 70s in good health.

This clonotype showed up just a few times. This sequence joins TRBV2 and TRBJ2-2, with 7 positions matching TRBD1. V shed 6 bases and J 4 bases; nucleotides not matched to a gene: 5. The germline CDR1 and CDR2 sequences are SNHLY and FYNNEI. The CDR3 sequence is 14 residues long. In nucleotides, the CDR3 is TGTGCCAGCAGGGAACAGGGGCCCACCGGGGAGCTGTTTTTT. This gives the protein CASREQGPTGELFF.

This rearrangement joins TRBV7-2 to TRBJ2-1; a possible D gene is TRBD2 (6 bases). TRBJ2-7 explains the end of the DNA better; the J call may be wrong. Germline V lookup: CDR1 SGHTA, CDR2 FQGNSA. The CDR3 has 14 residues. CDR3: CASSLEPGLYEQYV. CDR3 nucleotides: TGTGCCAGCAGCTTAGAGCCGGGACTCTACGAGCAGTACGTC.

The CDR3 region has the DNA TGTGCCAGCAGTCTGGGGCTCGGCACCGGGGAGCTGTTTTTT. Its protein product is CASSLGLGTGELFF. This chain connects TRBV12-3 or TRBV12-4 to TRBJ2-2, with TRBD1 as a possible D gene (5 bases). This CDR3 is built from 14 residues. V lost 5 bases and J 4 bases, leaving 11 bases between the germline ends.

CDR3 sequence (DNA): TGTGCCAGCAGGTCAGGGCTCTACGAGCAGTACTTC. This translates into CASRSGLYEQYF. This chain connects TRBV13 to TRBJ2-7; maybe TRBD1 (5 bases). V dropped 6 bases and J dropped 3 bases, with 9 bases sitting between them. This CDR3 is built from 12 residues. Germline values: CDR1 PRHDT, CDR2 FYEKMQ (reference sequence).

The table lists this clonotype with a few counts. The chain is built from TRBV4-1 and TRBJ2-2; 14 bases match TRBD2. The ends lost 4 bases at V and 7 bases at J; junction bases unmatched: 5. The CDR3 loop spans 16 amino acids. Germline CDR1 is MGHRA and CDR2 is YSYEKL. The chain's CDR3 is CASSRGLAGEGGELFF. CDR3 DNA sequence: TGCGCCAGCAGCCGGGGACTAGCGGGAGAAGGCGGGGAGCTGTTTTTT.

The chain combines TRBV3-1 with TRBJ1-5; D is perhaps TRBD1 (5 bases). The CDR3 spans 13 residues. V was trimmed by 8 bases and J by 7 bases, leaving 15 bases between them. Per germline, CDR1 LGHDT and CDR2 YNNKEL (reference sequence). CDR3 sequence reads: CASGGARSQPQHF. In nucleotides, the CDR3 is TGTGCCAGCGGCGGGGCGAGGAGCCAGCCCCAGCATTTT.

The chain is built from TRBV7-6 and TRBJ2-3, with unresolved D. The CDR3 runs 15 residues. The germline CDR1 and CDR2 sequences are SGHVS and FNYEAQ. V lost 5 bases and J lost 4, with 16 bases in between. The CDR3 spells CASSPTTAVADTQYF. The CDR3 DNA follows: TGTGCCAGCAGCCCCACGACCGCGGTCGCAGATACGCAGTATTTT.

This clonotype has a handful of counts. This chain joins TRBV20-1 and TRBJ1-3; D ambiguous. Germline loops: CDR1 DFQATT, CDR2 SNEGSKA (reference sequence). The CDR3 is 16 amino acids. The V gene lost 0 bases and the J gene lost 3 bases, with 15 bases spanning the gap. CDR3: CSARDRSGSHGNTIYF. In DNA, the CDR3 is TGCAGTGCTAGAGATCGGTCAGGTTCTCATGGAAACACCATATATTTT.

There are a few counts of this clonotype. The chain combines TRBV7-6 with TRBJ2-3; a weak D match, TRBD1 (6 bases). With 5 bases removed from V and 8 bases from J, the gap between germline ends came to 11 bases. Germline V gives CDR1 SGHVS, CDR2 FNYEAQ. This CDR3 contains 12 residues. CDR3 DNA: TGTGCCAGCAGCACCCAGGGGAGTACGCAGTATTTT. It encodes CASSTQGSTQYF.

This clonotype was seen at least ten times. The chain combines TRBV7-6 with TRBJ2-1; D remains ambiguous. Trimming pared 2 bases from V and 4 bases from J, leaving 12 bases between. In germline, CDR1 is SGHVS, CDR2 FNYEAQ. The CDR3 extends over 15 amino acids. CDR3 sequence reads: CASSLQPKEYNEQFF. The DNA of the CDR3 is TGTGCCAGCAGCTTACAGCCGAAGGAGTACAATGAGCAGTTCTTC.

The chain uses TRBV6-2 or TRBV6-3 and TRBJ2-5; TRBD2 matches at 8 bases. The J call is doubtful: the DNA matches TRBJ2-1 better. CDR1 MNHEY and CDR2 SVGEGT come from the germline V gene. CDR3 length equals 14 residues. The CDR3 DNA reads TGTGCCAGCAGTACCAGCGGGAGAGGCAATGAGCAGTTCTTC. The encoded protein is CASSTSGRGNEQFF.

The chain employs TRBV14 and TRBJ1-4; no definite D call. V was clipped by 2 bases and J by 8 bases, with 18 bases between them. The germline V gene encodes CDR1 SGHDN and CDR2 FVKESK. The CDR3 has 16 amino acids. The CDR3 sequence is CASSQFRRSVGEKLFF. The CDR3 nucleotides are TGTGCCAGCAGCCAATTTAGAAGGAGTGTGGGGGAAAAACTGTTTTTT.

The V call is TRBV3-1, the J call TRBJ2-1, with 7 bases lining up with TRBD2. The CDR3 totals 16 residues. Trimming removed 8 bases from V and 3 bases from J; junction bases left unmatched: 13. Germline V lookup: CDR1 LGHDT, CDR2 YNNKEL (reference sequence). Here the CDR3 DNA reads TGTGCCAGCGCTGGGCCTTGGGGGGGAGACTACAATGAGCAGTTCTTC. Protein: CASAGPWGGDYNEQFF.